Shown below are 4 T cell receptor beta chains from a single sample sequenced in a study of blood T cell repertoires in COVID-19. Assay used: immunoSEQ multiplex PCR; TCRdb lists only in-frame clones, some missing. The sample includes 70,000 to 75,000 clones, 79% of them seen just once. Sequenced input: peripheral blood. The receptor set was obtained from a man in his 60s with active or convalescent COVID-19.

The rearrangement joins TRBV16 to TRBJ2-2; 8 bases are a match to TRBD1. Losses at the gene ends were 4 bases for V and 4 bases for J; bases not matched to a gene: 5. The CDR3 contains 15 residues. CDR1 is KGHSY and CDR2 is FQNENV in the germline V gene. DNA for the CDR3: TGTGCCAGCAGCCTGACAGGGGCGAGCACCGGGGAGCTGTTTTTT. This translates into CASSLTGASTGELFF.

The V and J genes are TRBV6-2 or TRBV6-3 and TRBJ2-7; the D is unclear. CDR3 length: 13 amino acids. Germline V gene data show CDR1 as MNHEY and CDR2 as SVGEGT. V gave up 0 bases and J gave up 5 bases, with 8 bases separating them. The CDR3 here is CASSYSQYHEQYF. CDR3 DNA sequence: TGTGCCAGCAGTTACTCACAGTACCACGAGCAGTACTTC.

This rearrangement joins TRBV28 to TRBJ1-2; 7 nucleotides match TRBD1. V was clipped by 1 base and J by 8 bases; unmatched bases: 7. Germline CDR1 and CDR2: MDHEN and SYDVKM. The CDR3 length is 14 residues. Here the CDR3 reads CASSLSGGGSGYTF. CDR3 DNA sequence: TGTGCCAGCAGTTTATCAGGGGGAGGAAGCGGCTACACCTTC.

The chain links TRBV7-9 to TRBJ1-5; D gene unclear. Looked up from germline, CDR1 is SEHNR and CDR2 is FQNEAQ (reference sequence). Trimming left V 5 bases short and J 5 bases short, with 4 bases between. The CDR3 contains 11 residues. CDR3 nucleotides: TGTGCCAGCAGCCCCTATCAGCCCCAGCATTTT. It yields the protein CASSPYQPQHF.